This T cell receptor (beta chain) was recorded in a study of blood T cell repertoires in COVID-19. For the study at large: Sites in the United States, Italy and Spain provided acute and convalescent COVID-19 samples.

V lost 4 bases to trimming and J lost 4 bases, with 14 bases between them. The CDR3 totals 15 residues. In germline, CDR1 is SGHTA, CDR2 FQGNSA. Source study methods: Estimates of nucleated cell counts were drawn from the amplification of reference gene primers. Clones were sequenced by immunoSEQ multiplex PCR, and TCRdb holds only the in-frame ones, with some missing. D and trimming come from the DNA, and the V and J calls and clone size come from that table. The sample holds some 9,300 clones; around four fifths are singletons and the top ten take roughly a tenth. The V gene is TRBV7-2, the J gene TRBJ1-3; D perhaps matches TRBD1 (6 bases). Sequenced input: peripheral blood. The clonotype originates from a human donor in a cohort sampled during active COVID-19. The CDR3 bases are TGTGCCAGCAGCTCAGCCTCGGGACACGGAAACACCATATATTTT. Amino acids: CASSSASGHGNTIYF.